The present T cell receptor beta chain was sequenced within a study of cytomegalovirus exposure and HLA in healthy donors. The CDR3 runs to 16 residues. Germline CDR1 reads SGHTA; CDR2 reads FQGNSA. Trimming took 1 base from V and 1 from J, leaving 13 bases between them. In the PCR, 60 Vbeta and 13 Jbeta primers were used. Profiled with immunoSEQ multiplex PCR; TCRdb holds only in-frame clones, not every one. The sample carries 110,000 or so clones, roughly 70% recorded once. Study-wide results and limits: Previously analyzed data showed that most TCR beta V segments were productive at a frequency of about 90% or about 30%. As was reported, the classifier diagnosed cytomegalovirus status with high specificity and sensitivity.

To note about this clone: Its matching antigen is unknown.

Sampled while nominally healthy, donors likely had unrecorded immune exposures. This receptor was obtained from a woman aged 40 to 50 in good health and CMV-seropositive. The chain employs TRBV7-2 and TRBJ2-5, with D perhaps TRBD1 (5 bases). The specimen sequenced was PBMCs. The DNA of the CDR3 is TGTGCCAGCAGCTTAGACCAGGGTACTTTCCAAGAGACCCAGTACTTC. Amino acid sequence: CASSLDQGTFQETQYF.